Each of the 30 T cell receptor beta chains below was sequenced from the same sample in a study of T cells after posttransplantation cyclophosphamide. Assay used: immunoSEQ multiplex PCR; TCRdb lists only in-frame clones, some missing. The specimen has more than 1,500 clones, none found just once. Treatment was busulfan-fludarabine conditioning, a marrow graft, and cyclophosphamide on days +3 and +4. The sequenced sample was PBMCs, obtained around 350 days after allogeneic stem cell transplant with posttransplant cyclophosphamide. All receptors derive from a male patient aged 55 to 70 who received an allogeneic stem cell transplant from an unrelated donor, was CMV-positive, and had acute and chronic GVHD. The graft donor may account for some of the T cells.

In its sample, this clone ranks as medium-sized. This sequence joins TRBV15 and TRBJ1-5; D is unclear. Trimming removed 0 bases at V and 6 bases at J, with 6 bases between. CDR3 length: 13 residues. Germline CDR1 LNHNV, CDR2 YYDKDF (reference sequence). CDR3 sequence (DNA): TGTGCCACCAGCAGAGATCGAGCTCAGCCCCAGCATTTT. This encodes CATSRDRAQPQHF.

This clone rates as medium-sized. The chain uses TRBV11-3 and TRBJ1-1, with D possibly matching TRBD1 (6 bases). Between the trimmed V and J ends, which lost 1 base and 2 bases, there was a span of 20 bases. The germline CDR1 and CDR2 sequences are SGHNT and YENEEA. There are 18 residues in the CDR3. Here the CDR3 reads CASSLGTTTGRVNTEAFF. The DNA for the CDR3 is TGTGCCAGCAGCTTAGGGACTACTACAGGGAGGGTTAACACTGAAGCTTTCTTT.

This clone is judged large. The chain uses TRBV10-1 and TRBJ1-3; D possibly corresponds to TRBD1 (5 bases). Germline CDR1 and CDR2: WNHNN and SYGVQD (reference sequence). V was cut by 11 bases and J by 4 bases, with 15 bases left in between. The length of the CDR3 is 13 residues. In DNA form, the CDR3 reads TGCGCCTGGTCCAGGGTCTCCGGAAACACCATATATTTT. Its protein is CAWSRVSGNTIYF.

This clone showed up many times. The chain carries TRBV10-3 and TRBJ2-5, with 9 nucleotides matching TRBD2. This CDR3 has 14 amino acids. The V gene end was trimmed by 10 bases and the J gene end by 0 bases; junction bases not matched to a gene: 6. Germline CDR1 reads ENHRY; CDR2 reads SYGVKD. CDR3 in DNA: TGTGCCACTCGGACTAGCGCGTACCAAGAGACCCAGTACTTC. Amino acid sequence: CATRTSAYQETQYF.

By frequency in the sample, this clone is medium-sized. This sequence joins TRBV29-1 and TRBJ1-2, with 8 bases that match TRBD1. This CDR3 is 12 amino acids long. Unmatched junction bases numbered 5, after V lost 6 bases and J lost 5 bases. Germline loops: CDR1 SQVTM, CDR2 ANQGSEA. CDR3 coding DNA: TGCAGCGTAGCGGACAGGGTGTATGGCTACACCTTC. This gives the protein CSVADRVYGYTF. Together with reference TRBV29-1 and TRBJ1-2, the CDR3 gives the full variable domain: SAVISQKPSRDICQRGTSLTIQCQVDSQVTMMFWYRQQPGQSLTLIATANQGSEATYESGFVIDKFPISRPNLTFSTLTVSNMSPEDSSIYLCSVADRVYGYTFGSGTRLTVV.

This clone was counted between two and nine times. The chain joins TRBV30 to TRBJ1-1; D unresolved. Germline V gives CDR1 GTSNPN, CDR2 SVGIG (reference sequence). The CDR3 has 13 amino acids. Trimming pared 2 bases from V and 4 bases from J, leaving 11 bases between. The chain's CDR3 is CAWSPNPVTEAFF. The CDR3 region has the DNA TGTGCCTGGAGTCCAAACCCGGTCACTGAAGCTTTCTTT.

This clone is medium-sized in the sample. The rearrangement links TRBV19 to TRBJ1-1; D unresolved. Looked up from germline, CDR1 is LNHDA and CDR2 is SQIVND (reference sequence). This CDR3 spans 15 amino acids. Trimming cost V 3 bases and J 1 base, with 12 bases left between them. As DNA, the CDR3 is TGTGCCAGTAGTATCATGGTTCGGGAGAACACTGAAGCTTTCTTT. This gives the protein CASSIMVRENTEAFF.

This clone was found many times. The chain employs TRBV13 and TRBJ2-7; 9 bases agree with TRBD1. CDR1 and CDR2 (germline): PRHDT, FYEKMQ (reference sequence). J gave up 3 bases and V 6 bases, and 12 bases lay outside the gene matches. The CDR3 spans 16 residues. CDR3 nucleotide sequence: TGTGCCAGCAGACCTCTAGGCGACAGGGGGAACTACGAGCAGTACTTC. Protein: CASRPLGDRGNYEQYF.

The chain recombines TRBV7-9 with TRBJ1-1; 7 bases are a match to TRBD1. The CDR3 is 14 amino acids. V gave up 4 bases and J gave up 3 bases; unmatched junction bases: 5. Per the germline V gene, CDR1 is SEHNR and CDR2 is FQNEAQ (reference sequence). As DNA, the CDR3 is TGTGCCAGCAGCTCAGGACAGGTTTACACTGAAGCTTTCTTT. Translation gives CASSSGQVYTEAFF.

By share, this clone counts as medium-sized. This chain links TRBV5-1 with TRBJ2-3; 8 bases align to TRBD2. The trim removed 0 bases at V and 0 bases at J, leaving 3 bases unmatched. Germline V lookup: CDR1 SGHRS, CDR2 YFSETQ. The CDR3 has 16 amino acids. The CDR3 DNA sequence: TGCGCCAGCAGCTTGGTGAGCGGGAGTAGCACAGATACGCAGTATTTT. Protein sequence: CASSLVSGSSTDTQYF.

By proportion, this clone is medium-sized (0.01 to 0.1%). The chain employs TRBV7-9 and TRBJ1-5, with TRBD1 matching 8 bases. Germline V gene lookup returns CDR1 SEHNR and CDR2 FQNEAQ (reference sequence). This CDR3 contains 17 residues. V trimming: 4 bases; J trimming: 6 bases; junction bases outside the gene matches: 14. CDR3 sequence: CASSSSRMDREGQPQHF. In DNA form, the CDR3 reads TGTGCCAGCAGCTCCTCTCGGATGGACAGGGAGGGTCAGCCCCAGCATTTT.

This clone was counted only a few times. This chain uses TRBV2 with TRBJ2-1, with TRBD2 matching over 16 bases. V trimming: 8 bases; J trimming: 5 bases; junction bases outside the gene matches: 15. Germline-derived CDR1 and CDR2 are SNHLY and FYNNEI. This CDR3 is built from 19 residues. The CDR3 region has the DNA TGTGCCAGCGACAGGGGACTAGCGGGAGGGCCAGCGGAAAACAATGAGCAGTTCTTC. Its protein is CASDRGLAGGPAENNEQFF.

This chain links TRBV5-4 with TRBJ2-5; 11 nucleotides align to TRBD1. V lost 4 bases to trimming and J lost 5 bases; unmatched junction nucleotides: 4. CDR1 SGHNT and CDR2 YYREEE come from the germline V gene (reference sequence). The CDR3 is 14 residues long. CDR3 bases: TGTGCCAGCAGCGGGACAGGGGGTCTGGAGACCCAGTACTTC. Encoded protein: CASSGTGGLETQYF.

This rearrangement joins TRBV7-8 to TRBJ1-5; no reliable D call. This CDR3 contains 13 residues. Germline CDR1 is SGHVS and CDR2 is FQNEAQ. The V end lost 6 bases, the J end lost 7 bases, and 13 bases lay between the germline ends. Written as DNA, the CDR3 is TGTGCCAGCAGTCCAGATCCCAGGCAGCCCCAGCATTTT. Its translation: CASSPDPRQPQHF.

Relative to its sample, this clone is medium-sized. The rearrangement joins TRBV7-9 to TRBJ1-4, with 9 bases matching TRBD1. The CDR3 runs 15 residues. In germline, CDR1 is SEHNR, CDR2 FQNEAQ (reference sequence). Trimming at V came to 2 bases and at J to 5 bases, leaving 3 bases not matched to a gene. The CDR3 DNA reads TGTGCCAGCAGCTTATCCGGGACAGGGAATGAAAAACTGTTTTTT. This sequence encodes CASSLSGTGNEKLFF.

This clone is judged medium-sized. The CDR3 coding sequence is TGTGCCAGCAGTTTTTTAAGCGGTCAGCCCCAGCATTTT. Translated, it gives CASSFLSGQPQHF. The chain couples TRBV28 to TRBJ1-5, with D unresolved. Trimming took 3 bases from V and 6 from J, leaving 9 bases between them. The CDR3 is 13 amino acids. Germline CDR1 and CDR2: MDHEN and SYDVKM.

The rearrangement uses TRBV11-2 and TRBJ2-7, with D possibly TRBD2 on 6 matching bases. Trimming shortened V by 4 bases and J by 9 bases, and 19 bases separated the two germline ends. CDR3 length equals 14 residues. CDR1 is SGHAT and CDR2 is FQNNGV in the germline V gene. This CDR3 is CASSSNPTSSAQYF. Written as DNA, the CDR3 is TGTGCCAGCAGCTCAAACCCGACTAGTTCAGCGCAGTACTTC.

By sample share, this clone is medium-sized. The CDR3 spells CASSFIGDNEKLFF. In nucleotides, the CDR3 is TGTGCCAGCAGCTTCATAGGGGATAATGAAAAACTGTTTTTT. This chain connects TRBV5-4 to TRBJ1-4; tentatively, D is TRBD1 (5 bases). The V gene's germline CDR1 is SGHNT and CDR2 YYREEE (reference sequence). The length of the CDR3 is 14 residues. Trimming stripped 2 bases from V and 4 bases from J, with 9 bases between.

This clone is classed as medium-sized (0.01 to 0.1%). The chain uses TRBV2 and TRBJ1-2, with a weak D call TRBD1 (5 bases). The germline gives CDR1 SNHLY, CDR2 FYNNEI. The germline V and J ends were trimmed by 2 bases and 8 bases, with 15 bases remaining between them. This CDR3 is 14 amino acids long. In DNA form, the CDR3 reads TGTGCCAGCAGTGAATTTAGCCAGGGCGACGGCTACACCTTC. Translated, it gives CASSEFSQGDGYTF.

This clone is judged medium-sized. The chain recombines TRBV27 with TRBJ2-7, with 10 bases fitting TRBD1. V gave up 5 bases and J gave up 11 bases; unmatched junction bases: 9. This CDR3 is 13 amino acids long. The V gene's germline CDR1 is MNHEY and CDR2 SMNVEV (reference sequence). The CDR3 sequence: CASSPYVGQGEYV. The CDR3 DNA follows: TGTGCCAGCAGTCCATACGTCGGACAGGGGGAGTACGTC.

This clone was seen a few times. This chain links TRBV29-1 with TRBJ1-1, with D perhaps matching TRBD1 (6 bases). The CDR3 sequence is 15 residues long. Germline-derived CDR1 and CDR2 are SQVTM and ANQGSEA. V lost 6 bases, J lost 1 base, and 18 bases lay in between. CDR3 sequence: CSVLKRAGANTEAFF. DNA for the CDR3: TGCAGCGTCCTCAAAAGGGCAGGGGCGAACACTGAAGCTTTCTTT. The full variable domain, in which reference TRBV29-1 and TRBJ1-1 provide the parts outside the CDR3, is SAVISQKPSRDICQRGTSLTIQCQVDSQVTMMFWYRQQPGQSLTLIATANQGSEATYESGFVIDKFPISRPNLTFSTLTVSNMSPEDSSIYLCSVLKRAGANTEAFFGQGTRLTVV.

This clone ranks as medium-sized. This sequence joins TRBV6-6 and TRBJ2-7; possible D gene TRBD1, 5 bases. V lost 7 bases to trimming and J lost 2 bases, with 9 bases between them. Germline values: CDR1 MNHNY, CDR2 SVGAGI (reference sequence). The CDR3 consists of 12 residues. CDR3: CASKQAPYEQYF. In nucleotides, the CDR3 is TGTGCCAGCAAACAGGCCCCCTACGAGCAGTACTTC.

Only a few counts were recorded for this clone. The chain employs TRBV2 and TRBJ2-2; 7 nucleotides agree with TRBD1. Trimming took 4 bases from V and 1 from J; bases not matched to a gene: 6. The germline V gene encodes CDR1 SNHLY and CDR2 FYNNEI. The CDR3 consists of 16 residues. The CDR3 spells CASSVQGTKNTGELFF. The DNA for the CDR3 is TGTGCCAGCAGTGTACAGGGGACGAAGAACACCGGGGAGCTGTTTTTT.

The chain employs TRBV4-2 and TRBJ1-1, with 7 bases lining up with TRBD1. CDR3 length: 15 amino acids. With V trimmed by 5 bases and J by 4 bases, 10 bases remained unmatched. CDR1 is LGHNA and CDR2 is YNFKEQ in the germline V gene. This CDR3 reads CASSFTYRGSTEAFF. The DNA of the CDR3 is TGTGCCAGCAGCTTCACTTACAGGGGTAGCACTGAAGCTTTCTTT.

In this sample, this clone turned up many times. The rearrangement uses TRBV19 and TRBJ1-4; a weak D match, TRBD1 (5 bases). Germline V CDR1 and CDR2: LNHDA, SQIVND (reference sequence). CDR3 length: 14 amino acids. V lost 6 bases and J 5 bases, leaving 13 bases between the germline ends. DNA of the CDR3: TGTGCCAGTAGGTTAGGGGACTCAAATGAAAAACTGTTTTTT. This encodes CASRLGDSNEKLFF.

The chain combines TRBV27 with TRBJ1-2; TRBD1 aligns across 9 bases. Looked up from germline, CDR1 is MNHEY and CDR2 is SMNVEV (reference sequence). V trimming: 5 bases; J trimming: 8 bases; junction bases outside the gene matches: 9. The CDR3 sequence is 14 residues long. The CDR3 region has the DNA TGTGCCAGCAGTAAGGGACAGGGCTTCGGAGGCTACACCTTC. It is translated as CASSKGQGFGGYTF.

This clone is medium-sized in the sample. V and J are TRBV19 and TRBJ2-7; D may be TRBD1 (6 bases). The CDR3 length is 15 residues. Germline CDR1 is LNHDA and CDR2 is SQIVND (reference sequence). V lost 4 bases to trimming and J lost 1 base, with 14 bases between them. Here the CDR3 DNA reads TGTGCCAGTAGTACCTTGGACAGCCCGTCCTACGAGCAGTACTTC. Translating it yields CASSTLDSPSYEQYF. The full variable domain, with the rest looked up from reference TRBV19 and TRBJ2-7, is DGGITQSPKYLFRKEGQNVTLSCEQNLNHDAMYWYRQDPGQGLRLIYYSQIVNDFQKGDIAEGYSVSREKKESFPLTVTSAQKNPTAFYLCASSTLDSPSYEQYFGPGTRLTVT.

This clone rates as medium-sized. This chain joins TRBV7-3 and TRBJ2-1; D gene ambiguous. CDR1 is SGHTA, CDR2 FQGTGA, per germline. The CDR3 extends over 15 amino acids. Trimming shortened V by 1 base and J by 0 bases, and 7 bases separated the two germline ends. Here the CDR3 reads CASSLNSDSYNEQFF. The CDR3 DNA follows: TGTGCCAGCAGCTTAAATAGTGACTCCTACAATGAGCAGTTCTTC. Drawing the rest from reference TRBV7-3 and TRBJ2-1, the complete variable domain is GAGVSQTPSNKVTEKGKYVELRCDPISGHTALYWYRQSLGQGPEFLIYFQGTGAADDSGLPNDRFFAVRPEGSVSTLKIQRTERGDSAVYLCASSLNSDSYNEQFFGPGTRLTVL.

This clone was seen a few times. The genes are TRBV5-1 and TRBJ2-1, with a weak D call TRBD1 (5 bases). Per the germline V gene, CDR1 is SGHRS and CDR2 is YFSETQ. The CDR3 has 14 residues. Trimming took off 6 bases at V and 0 bases at J, with 10 bases between the two ends. The CDR3 coding sequence is TGCGCCAGCAACCGACAGAGCTCCTACAATGAGCAGTTCTTC. Protein product: CASNRQSSYNEQFF.

This clone has a count of ten or more. The V gene is TRBV2, the J gene TRBJ1-6, with no clear D. V lost 4 bases and J 10 bases, leaving 8 bases between the germline ends. CDR1 SNHLY and CDR2 FYNNEI come from the germline V gene. The CDR3 sequence is 12 residues long. The CDR3 reads CASSVTVSPLHF. CDR3 sequence (DNA): TGTGCCAGCAGTGTAACAGTATCACCCCTCCACTTT.